The 15 T cell receptor beta chains presented below share a single source sample, sequenced in a study of blood T cell repertoires in COVID-19. The table came from immunoSEQ multiplex PCR; TCRdb's copy has only in-frame clones and leaves some out. The table has fewer than 200,000 clones, about nine tenths seen once. The sample comprised peripheral blood. The receptors come from a man in his 60s with acute or convalescent COVID-19.

The chain joins TRBV9 to TRBJ2-5; no clear D gene. The CDR3 consists of 12 residues. CDR1 is SGDLS, CDR2 YYNGEE, per germline. Trimming cost V 0 bases and J 4 bases, with 4 bases left between them. The CDR3 DNA reads TGTGCCAGCAGCGTAGTCGGAGAGACCCAGTACTTC. Amino acids: CASSVVGETQYF.

V gene TRBV11-2 combines with J gene TRBJ2-7; D remains unclear. Per germline, CDR1 SGHAT and CDR2 FQNNGV. This CDR3 comprises 13 residues. With 1 base removed from V and 3 bases from J, the gap between germline ends came to 7 bases. This CDR3 reads CASSLVVSYEQYF. DNA of the CDR3: TGTGCCAGCAGCTTAGTCGTCAGCTACGAGCAGTACTTC.

In its sample, this clone was seen once. The chain couples TRBV2 to TRBJ2-7; TRBD2 is a possible D gene (6 bases). V was trimmed by 7 bases and J by 4 bases, leaving 11 bases between them. In germline, CDR1 is SNHLY, CDR2 FYNNEI. The CDR3 length is 12 residues. The chain's CDR3 is CASNLGLYEQYF. DNA for the CDR3: TGTGCCAGCAACCTCGGACTATACGAGCAGTACTTC. The full variable domain, rest sourced from reference TRBV2 and TRBJ2-7, is EPEVTQTPSHQVTQMGQEVILRCVPISNHLYFYWYRQILGQKVEFLVSFYNNEISEKSEIFDDQFSVERPDGSNFTLKIRSTKLEDSAMYFCASNLGLYEQYFGPGTRLTVT.

V and J are TRBV11-3 and TRBJ1-6; 7 nucleotides line up with TRBD1. The germline CDR1 and CDR2 sequences are SGHNT and YENEEA. V shed 5 bases and J 8 bases; nucleotides not matched to a gene: 6. CDR3 length equals 14 residues. CDR3 nucleotides: TGTGCCAGCAGCCCTACAGGGGACGATTCACCCCTCCACTTT. This gives the protein CASSPTGDDSPLHF.

V gene TRBV24-1 combines with J gene TRBJ1-2; perhaps TRBD1 as D (6 bases). V was clipped by 4 bases and J by 3 bases, with 8 bases between them. The germline gives CDR1 KGHDR, CDR2 SFDVKD. CDR3 length: 13 residues. CDR3 region: CATSDAGDYGYTF. In DNA, the CDR3 is TGTGCCACCAGTGACGCAGGGGACTATGGCTACACCTTC.

The chain recombines TRBV12-3 or TRBV12-4 with TRBJ1-1; TRBD1 might be the D (6 bases). Trimming removed 7 bases from V and 5 bases from J, with 11 bases in between. This CDR3 is 12 amino acids long. The CDR3 nucleotides read TGTGCCAGCACCCAACAGGGAACTGAAGCTTTCTTT. Residues: CASTQQGTEAFF.

This chain uses TRBV5-6 with TRBJ1-4, with TRBD1 matching over 8 bases. The CDR3 runs 14 residues. Unmatched junction bases numbered 2, after V lost 2 bases and J lost 5 bases. The germline V gene has CDR1 SGHDT and CDR2 YYEEEE. This chain's CDR3 is CASSFGTGNEKLFF. The CDR3, as DNA: TGTGCCAGCAGCTTTGGGACAGGAAATGAAAAACTGTTTTTT.

This clone is a singleton in its sample. V and J are TRBV4-1 and TRBJ2-5; 11 bases map to TRBD1. The CDR3 spans 17 residues. Unmatched junction bases numbered 8, after V lost 1 base and J lost 4 bases. The V gene's germline CDR1 is MGHRA and CDR2 YSYEKL. The CDR3 DNA follows: TGCGCCAGCAGCCAAGTAGGACAGGGGGCGCATCGAGAGACCCAGTACTTC. This codes for CASSQVGQGAHRETQYF.

The genes are TRBV10-3 and TRBJ2-2; 7 positions match TRBD1. V trimming: 9 bases; J trimming: 2 bases; junction bases outside the gene matches: 6. This CDR3 comprises 14 residues. Germline V gene data show CDR1 as ENHRY and CDR2 as SYGVKD. CDR3 sequence (DNA): TGTGCCATTCCTACAGGGGATAACACCGGGGAGCTGTTTTTT. Translation gives CAIPTGDNTGELFF.

The chain has TRBV10-3 and TRBJ2-7; 8 bases agree with TRBD1. V dropped 7 bases and J dropped 1; count of bases not matched to a gene: 6. The CDR3 consists of 14 residues. Looked up from germline, CDR1 is ENHRY and CDR2 is SYGVKD. The CDR3 here is CAITKGQESYEQYF. CDR3 DNA sequence: TGTGCCATCACTAAGGGACAGGAGTCCTACGAGCAGTACTTC.

The chain combines TRBV6-2 or TRBV6-3 with TRBJ1-2, with D unclear. Germline CDR1 MNHEY, CDR2 SVGEGT. Trimming took 2 bases from V and 4 from J, leaving 11 bases between them. This CDR3 spans 14 amino acids. DNA for the CDR3: TGTGCCAGCAGTTACCAGACATTTCTCTATGGCTACACCTTC. Translation: CASSYQTFLYGYTF.

V is TRBV6-5 and J is TRBJ1-1, with 7 bases aligning to TRBD1. Trimming took 5 bases from V and 1 from J; bases not matched to a gene: 4. CDR1 is MNHEY, CDR2 SVGAGI, per germline. There are 14 residues in the CDR3. Written as DNA, the CDR3 is TGTGCCAGCAGTAGGGACAGAGAGAACACTGAAGCTTTCTTT. Amino acid sequence: CASSRDRENTEAFF.

The gene calls are TRBV19 and TRBJ2-7; D is perhaps TRBD1 (5 bases). This CDR3 has 15 amino acids. Germline assignment: CDR1 LNHDA and CDR2 SQIVND (reference sequence). Trimming stripped 4 bases from V and 1 base from J, with 14 bases between. As DNA, the CDR3 is TGTGCCAGTAGTAGGGGCCCAGGCCCGTCCTACGAGCAGTACTTC. This sequence encodes CASSRGPGPSYEQYF.

Within the sample, this clone is medium-sized (0.01 to 0.1%). V is TRBV3-1 (or the pseudogene TRBV3-2) and J is TRBJ1-5; D gene ambiguous. The CDR3 runs 15 residues. The germline gives CDR1 LGHDT, CDR2 YNNKEL (reference sequence). V was shortened by 3 bases and J by 4 bases, with 13 bases between the two germline ends. CDR3 DNA sequence: TGTGCCAGCAGCCAGGATATGGAGGAGAATCAGCCCCAGCATTTT. It specifies CASSQDMEENQPQHF.

The CDR3 bases are TGCGCCAGCAGGGAGACAACCGGGACAGGGGTCTTTCTATATGGCTACACCTTC. Translating it yields CASRETTGTGVFLYGYTF. This chain joins TRBV5-1 and TRBJ1-2; 10 nucleotides agree with TRBD1. Germline lookup yields CDR1 SGHRS and CDR2 YFSETQ. CDR3 length equals 18 residues. Losses at the gene ends were 5 bases for V and 5 bases for J; bases not matched to a gene: 18.